This section outlines one T cell receptor (beta chain) sequence together with its context. Its antigen has not been determined. There are no base qualities to consult, and no much larger clone falls within one base. The data were obtained in a study of control samples from healthy donors and cancer patients (TCRdb year 2020). Libraries were made using the immunoSEQ multiplex PCR assay. The table comes from immuneACCESS by way of TCRdb, which keeps in-frame sequences with V and J called. Part of the clones is missing from these tables; in studies checked, under half for an unresolved V gene and the rest for unknown reasons. This sample has 150,000 to 200,000 clones in its table, and 90% to 95% of those were observed once. The biggest ten clones account for approximately 1.5% of the sample. According to the germline V gene, CDR1 reads KGHSH and CDR2 reads LQKENI. From the cysteine through the phenylalanine, the CDR3 covers 14 amino acids. Only the CDR3 portion is preserved as DNA: 42 bases, with reading frame beginning at the first base. V is cut back by 4 bases and J by 6 bases, with 5 bases in the junction unmatched.

This receptor was identified in a man aged 25-40 years in good health. The V gene is TRBV18 and the J gene is TRBJ2-2, with 7 bases matching TRBD2. Sequencing was carried out using blood. The CDR3 sequence is CASSRSAGSGELFF. The sequence in DNA is TGTGCCAGCTCACGATCAGCGGGATCCGGGGAGCTGTTTTTT.